Sequencing of this T cell receptor beta chain was carried out in a study of T-cell memory formation after mild COVID-19. Study details: The study found TCR clusters largely donor specific. Whole-study findings and limits: Clones contracting across day 15 to 85 had a balanced CD4/CD8 profile; later expanding clones leaned CD4+. Memory from before infection featured some responding clones, which suggests cross-reactive memory joined.

Researchers used 5'RACE with constant-segment primers to make TCR alpha and TCR beta cDNA libraries that carry sample barcodes and UMIs. MiXCR was run by TCRdb on the 5' RACE reads, yielding one entry per CDR3 protein. The data show 500,000 to 600,000 distinct CDR3 sequences, with approximately 18% seen just once and around 12% held by the top ten. The germline CDR1 and CDR2 sequences are GTSNPN and SVGIG (reference sequence). Trimming at V came to 4 bases and at J to 10 bases, leaving 16 bases not matched to a gene. The CDR3 loop spans 15 amino acids. This clonotype was observed a handful of times. What it recognizes is unknown.

The clonotype was recovered from an adult woman who had mild COVID-19 (a few samples of this study predate the infection). Cell type and time point are not known. The sample consisted of PBMCs or a T cell subset sorted from them (not recorded which). The chain combines TRBV30 with TRBJ1-2, with 9 bases that match TRBD1. The CDR3 protein is CAWTPGTGSGLAYTF. The CDR3 DNA reads TGTGCCTGGACCCCCGGGACAGGGTCAGGGTTGGCCTACACCTTC. The complete variable domain, with remaining parts taken from reference TRBV30 and TRBJ1-2, reads SQTIHQWPATLVQPVGSPLSLECTVEGTSNPNLYWYRQAAGRGLQLLFYSVGIGQISSEVPQNLSASRPQDRQFILSSKKLLLSDSGFYLCAWTPGTGSGLAYTFGSGTRLTVV.